These T cell receptor beta chains were read from a single sample in a study of cytomegalovirus exposure and HLA in healthy donors. Profiled with immunoSEQ multiplex PCR; TCRdb holds only in-frame clones, not every one. The sample has 140,000 or so clones; approximately 72% are singletons. Sequenced sample: PBMCs. These receptors all come from a man aged 40-49 years in good health and CMV-seronegative. CDR3s include the opening cysteine and the closing phenylalanine or tryptophan. The order of the fields is J gene, V gene, CDR3 protein.

j_gene: TRBJ1-5; v_gene: TRBV29-1; CDR3aa: CSVEGGPNQPQHF
j_gene: TRBJ2-7; v_gene: TRBV10-3; CDR3aa: CAIKQGTSSYEQYF
j_gene: TRBJ1-1; v_gene: TRBV5-6; CDR3aa: CASSLVGPSARTGAFF
j_gene: TRBJ2-7; v_gene: TRBV25-1; CDR3aa: CASSEWEGGEVYEQYF
j_gene: TRBJ2-7; v_gene: TRBV29-1; CDR3aa: CSVGGTFSYEQYF
j_gene: TRBJ1-5; v_gene: TRBV6-4; CDR3aa: CASSEVPGYDQPQHF
j_gene: TRBJ1-1; v_gene: TRBV19; CDR3aa: CASSIRDVGTEAFF
j_gene: TRBJ2-7; v_gene: TRBV2; CDR3aa: CASSGSGTTYEQYF
j_gene: TRBJ2-7; v_gene: TRBV6-5; CDR3aa: CASSYSRGPEQYF
j_gene: TRBJ1-2; v_gene: TRBV5-1; CDR3aa: CASSLESRVPVDGYTF
j_gene: TRBJ1-2; v_gene: TRBV23-1; CDR3aa: CACYAADGQGDSGYTF
j_gene: TRBJ1-1; v_gene: TRBV30; CDR3aa: CAWTYGGSYTEAFF
j_gene: TRBJ2-2; v_gene: TRBV30; CDR3aa: CAWSPGAGELFF
j_gene: TRBJ2-7; v_gene: TRBV9; CDR3aa: CASSVGWAPGYEQYF
j_gene: TRBJ2-7; v_gene: TRBV7-9; CDR3aa: CASSLEDRVRF
j_gene: TRBJ2-7; v_gene: TRBV6-5; CDR3aa: CASSSSGEPSYF
j_gene: TRBJ1-1; v_gene: TRBV30; CDR3aa: CAWSLTGGFTEAFF
j_gene: TRBJ1-1; v_gene: TRBV4-3; CDR3aa: CASSQVGGTEAFF
j_gene: TRBJ2-2; v_gene: TRBV5-6; CDR3aa: CASSRKLAGVDELFF
j_gene: TRBJ1-1; v_gene: TRBV5-1; CDR3aa: CASSFTTEREAFF
j_gene: TRBJ2-1; v_gene: TRBV13; CDR3aa: CASSFPTSGSDEQFF
j_gene: TRBJ2-1; v_gene: TRBV4-3; CDR3aa: CASSQDRFSIEQFF
j_gene: TRBJ2-3; v_gene: TRBV28; CDR3aa: CASREQGPDTQYF
j_gene: TRBJ2-2; v_gene: TRBV7-9; CDR3aa: CASSSRGRWNTGELFF
j_gene: TRBJ2-1; v_gene: TRBV5-1; CDR3aa: CASSFTASGGWDEQFF
j_gene: TRBJ2-6; v_gene: TRBV5-4; CDR3aa: CASSFRAGSSGANVLTF
j_gene: TRBJ2-3; v_gene: TRBV10-2; CDR3aa: CASRLPGGPDTQYF
j_gene: TRBJ1-2; v_gene: TRBV9; CDR3aa: CASSHRTSGQPTNYGYTF
j_gene: TRBJ2-5; v_gene: TRBV5-1; CDR3aa: CASSLAREDQETQYF
j_gene: TRBJ2-3; v_gene: TRBV5-5; CDR3aa: CASSQPGQGPDTQYF
j_gene: TRBJ2-3; v_gene: TRBV9; CDR3aa: CASSVTSGGTDTQYF
j_gene: TRBJ1-2; v_gene: TRBV19; CDR3aa: CASSLTGLYGYPF
j_gene: TRBJ2-7; v_gene: TRBV18; CDR3aa: CASSGQQTYEQYF
j_gene: TRBJ1-4; v_gene: TRBV11-2; CDR3aa: CASSLGAGQIEKLFF
j_gene: TRBJ1-6; v_gene: TRBV5-1; CDR3aa: CASSFRGPFKDSPLHF
j_gene: TRBJ2-7; v_gene: TRBV7-9; CDR3aa: CASSFDGTATYEQYF